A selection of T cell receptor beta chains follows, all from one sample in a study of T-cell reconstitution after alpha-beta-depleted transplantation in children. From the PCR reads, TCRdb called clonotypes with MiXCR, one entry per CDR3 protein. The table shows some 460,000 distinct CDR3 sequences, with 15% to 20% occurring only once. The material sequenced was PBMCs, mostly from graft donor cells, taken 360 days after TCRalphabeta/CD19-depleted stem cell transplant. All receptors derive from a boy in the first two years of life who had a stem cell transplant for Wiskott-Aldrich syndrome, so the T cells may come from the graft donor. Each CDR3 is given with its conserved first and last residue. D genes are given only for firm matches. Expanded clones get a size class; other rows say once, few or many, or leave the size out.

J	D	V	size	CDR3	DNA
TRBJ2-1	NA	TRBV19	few	CASSIVAQGHNEQFF	TGTGCCAGTAGTATAGTAGCTCAGGGTCACAATGAGCAGTTCTTC
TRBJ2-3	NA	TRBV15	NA	CATSRVGRGRQYF	TGTGCCACCAGCAGAGTGGGCCGGGGGAGGCAGTATTTT
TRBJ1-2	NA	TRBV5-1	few	CASSLNRGDRYGYTF	TGCGCCAGCAGCTTGAACCGGGGGGATCGCTATGGCTACACCTTC
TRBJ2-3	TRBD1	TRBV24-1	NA	CATSDPGTGYTDTQYF	TGTGCCACCAGTGATCCTGGGACAGGCTACACAGATACGCAGTATTTT
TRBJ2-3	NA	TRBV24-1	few	CATSDPRPDTQYF	TGTGCCACCAGTGATCCCCGACCCGATACGCAGTATTTT
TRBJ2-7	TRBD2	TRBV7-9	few	CASSSGGSINEQYF	TGTGCCAGCAGCTCCGGGGGGTCTATTAACGAGCAGTACTTC
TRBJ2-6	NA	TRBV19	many	CASSIFDPFSGANVLTF	TGTGCCAGTAGTATTTTCGACCCGTTCTCTGGGGCCAACGTCCTGACTTTC
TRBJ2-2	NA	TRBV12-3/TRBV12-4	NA	CASSDKTRRFFPGELFF	TGTGCCAGCAGTGACAAGACCAGGCGTTTTTTTCCCGGGGAGCTGTTTTTT
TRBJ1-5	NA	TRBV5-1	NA	CASSLNRGQPQHF	TGCGCCAGCAGCTTGAACAGAGGTCAGCCCCAGCATTTT
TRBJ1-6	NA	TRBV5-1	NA	CASSGEGDDSPLHF	TGCGCCAGCAGCGGCGAGGGGGATGATTCACCCCTCCACTTT
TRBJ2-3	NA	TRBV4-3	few	CASSLQGVHRTDTQYF	TGCGCCAGCAGCCTCCAGGGAGTACACCGCACAGATACGCAGTATTTT
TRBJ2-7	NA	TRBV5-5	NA	CASSLFPGTALPYEQYF	TGTGCCAGCAGCTTGTTCCCCGGGACCGCTCTTCCCTACGAGCAGTACTTC
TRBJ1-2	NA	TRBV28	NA	CASTYPGDGGYTF	TGTGCCAGCACATATCCAGGGGACGGTGGCTACACCTTC
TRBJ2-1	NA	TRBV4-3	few	CASSQGWDFSYNEQFF	TGCGCCAGCAGCCAAGGATGGGACTTCTCCTACAATGAGCAGTTCTTC
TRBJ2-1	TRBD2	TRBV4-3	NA	CASSQDRTRGLVNEQFF	TGCGCCAGCAGCCAAGATAGGACTAGGGGTTTGGTTAATGAGCAGTTCTTC
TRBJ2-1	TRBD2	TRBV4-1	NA	CASSQTRLANNEQFF	TGCGCCAGCAGCCAAACTCGACTAGCGAACAATGAGCAGTTCTTC
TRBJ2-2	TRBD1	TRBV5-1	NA	CASSPTGGAVGELFF	TGCGCCAGCAGCCCTACAGGGGGCGCGGTCGGGGAGCTGTTTTTT
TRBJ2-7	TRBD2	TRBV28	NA	CASIYGSLAGGPDEQYF	TGTGCCAGCATTTACGGCTCCTTAGCGGGAGGGCCGGACGAGCAGTACTTC
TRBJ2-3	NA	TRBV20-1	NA	CSARVADTQYF	TGCAGTGCTAGAGTGGCAGATACGCAGTATTTT
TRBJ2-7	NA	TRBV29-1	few	CSVAGVTSYEQYF	TGCAGCGTTGCAGGGGTGACTTCCTACGAGCAGTACTTC
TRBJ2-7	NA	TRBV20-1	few	CSARGTQASYEQYF	TGCAGTGCTAGAGGCACTCAGGCCTCCTACGAGCAGTACTTC
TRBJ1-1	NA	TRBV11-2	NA	CASSLGFTEAFF	TGTGCCAGCAGCTTAGGTTTTACTGAAGCTTTCTTT
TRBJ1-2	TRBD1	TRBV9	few	CASSVGGTGRYGYTF	TGTGCCAGCAGCGTAGGAGGGACAGGGCGGTATGGCTACACCTTC
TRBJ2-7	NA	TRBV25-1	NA	CASSESTAQPRGEQYF	TGTGCCAGCAGTGAATCGACCGCACAACCACGGGGCGAGCAGTACTTC
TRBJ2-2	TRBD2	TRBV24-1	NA	CATSDSRTGGIANTGELFF	TGTGCCACCAGTGATTCCCGTACCGGGGGGATTGCGAACACCGGGGAGCTGTTTTTT
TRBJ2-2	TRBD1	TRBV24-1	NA	CATSDLAFYRTGDTGELFF	TGTGCCACCAGTGATTTGGCTTTTTATCGGACAGGGGATACCGGGGAGCTGTTTTTT
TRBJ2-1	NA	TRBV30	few	CAWSGGRGLNYNEQFF	TGTGCCTGGAGTGGGGGACGCGGACTGAACTACAATGAGCAGTTCTTC
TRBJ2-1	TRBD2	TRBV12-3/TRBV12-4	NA	CASSQGLAVRVEQFF	TGTGCCAGCAGCCAGGGACTAGCGGTAAGAGTTGAGCAGTTCTTC
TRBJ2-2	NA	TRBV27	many	CASSSPQRTPFTGELFF	TGTGCCAGCAGTTCCCCTCAGCGGACCCCGTTCACCGGGGAGCTGTTTTTT
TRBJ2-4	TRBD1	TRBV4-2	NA	CASSQEHRGSDIQYF	TGTGCCAGCAGCCAAGAACACAGGGGGTCGGACATTCAGTACTTC
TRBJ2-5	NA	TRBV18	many	CASSRALQETQYF	TGTGCCAGCTCAAGGGCCCTACAAGAGACCCAGTACTTC
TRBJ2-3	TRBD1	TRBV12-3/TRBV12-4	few	CASSRTGGNTDTQYF	TGTGCCAGCAGTCGGACAGGGGGCAACACAGATACGCAGTATTTT
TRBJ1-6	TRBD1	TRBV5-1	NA	CASSDRGNSPLHF	TGCGCCAGCAGTGACAGGGGGAATTCACCCCTCCACTTT
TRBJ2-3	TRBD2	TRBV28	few	CASSLERGGRKQYF	TGTGCCAGCAGTTTGGAGCGGGGGGGCCGTAAGCAGTATTTT
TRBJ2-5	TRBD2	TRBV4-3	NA	CASSQVSFSGRARDETQYF	TGCGCCAGCAGCCAAGTGTCCTTTAGCGGGAGGGCCCGAGATGAGACCCAGTACTTC
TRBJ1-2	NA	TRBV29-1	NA	CSVEKGWYGYTF	TGCAGCGTTGAAAAGGGTTGGTATGGCTACACCTTC
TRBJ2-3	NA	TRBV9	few	CASSVGAGHSTDTQYF	TGTGCCAGCAGCGTAGGGGCAGGTCATAGCACAGATACGCAGTATTTT
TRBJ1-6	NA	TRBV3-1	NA	CASSRNPSSGVTNSPLHF	TGTGCCAGCAGCCGGAATCCATCTTCTGGGGTAACTAATTCACCCCTCCACTTT
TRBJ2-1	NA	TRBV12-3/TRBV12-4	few	CASTLGRFEQFF	TGTGCCAGCACTTTGGGTCGCTTCGAGCAGTTCTTC
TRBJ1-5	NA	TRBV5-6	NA	CASSLGDSIYSNQPQHF	TGTGCCAGCAGCTTGGGAGACAGCATCTATAGCAATCAGCCCCAGCATTTT
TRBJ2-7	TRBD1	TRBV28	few	CASSFGLGDSSYEQYF	TGTGCCAGCAGTTTCGGCTTGGGGGACAGCTCCTACGAGCAGTACTTC